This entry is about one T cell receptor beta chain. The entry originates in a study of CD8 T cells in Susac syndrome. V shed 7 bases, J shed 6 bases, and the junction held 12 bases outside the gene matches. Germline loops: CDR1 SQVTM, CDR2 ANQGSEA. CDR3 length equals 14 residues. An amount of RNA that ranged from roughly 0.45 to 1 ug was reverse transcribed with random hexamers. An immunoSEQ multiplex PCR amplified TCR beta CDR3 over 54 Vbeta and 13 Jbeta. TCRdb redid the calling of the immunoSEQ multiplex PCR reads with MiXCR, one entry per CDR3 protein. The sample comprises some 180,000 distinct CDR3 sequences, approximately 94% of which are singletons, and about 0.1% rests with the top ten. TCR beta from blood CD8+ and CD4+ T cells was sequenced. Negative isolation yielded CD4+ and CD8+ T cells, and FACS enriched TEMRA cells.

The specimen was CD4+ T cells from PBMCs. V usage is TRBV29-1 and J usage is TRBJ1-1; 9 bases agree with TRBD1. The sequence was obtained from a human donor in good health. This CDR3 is CSADRGPGVSEAFF. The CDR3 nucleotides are TGCAGCGCGGACAGGGGACCGGGTGTCTCTGAAGCTTTCTTT.